The text below deals with one T cell receptor beta chain. RNA in amounts of about 0.5 to 1 ug was reverse transcribed with random hexamers. Each CDR3 protein is one row after TCRdb ran MiXCR on the immunoSEQ multiplex PCR reads. The sample contains over 150,000 distinct CDR3 sequences, just under 95% of which appear only once. These data are taken from a study of CD8 T cells in Susac syndrome. V was trimmed by 3 bases and J by 2 bases, leaving 5 bases between them. Looked up from germline, CDR1 is DFQATT and CDR2 is SNEGSKA (reference sequence). The CDR3 extends over 11 amino acids. V and J are TRBV20-1 and TRBJ2-7; D unresolved. The receptor was isolated from a human donor with Susac syndrome. The material sequenced was CD4+ T cells from PBMCs. The CDR3, as DNA: TGCAGTGCTAGTACACCCTACGAGCAGTACTTC. Encoded protein: CSASTPYEQYF.